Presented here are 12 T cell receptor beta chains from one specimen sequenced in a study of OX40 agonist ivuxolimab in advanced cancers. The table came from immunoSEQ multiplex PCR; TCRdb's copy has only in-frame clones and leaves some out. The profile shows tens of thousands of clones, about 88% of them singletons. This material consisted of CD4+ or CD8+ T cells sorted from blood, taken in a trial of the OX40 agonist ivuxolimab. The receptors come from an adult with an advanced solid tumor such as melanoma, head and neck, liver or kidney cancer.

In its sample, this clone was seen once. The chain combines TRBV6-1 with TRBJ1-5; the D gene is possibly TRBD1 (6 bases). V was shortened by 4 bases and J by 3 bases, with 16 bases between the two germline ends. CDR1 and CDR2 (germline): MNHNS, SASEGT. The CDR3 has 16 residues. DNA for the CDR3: TGTGCCAGCAGTGGCTCACAGGGAATGTTCAATCAGCCCCAGCATTTT. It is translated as CASSGSQGMFNQPQHF.

The CDR3 is CASGTEYGYTF. Written as DNA, the CDR3 is TGTGCCAGTGGGACGGAATATGGCTACACCTTC. The chain uses TRBV18 and TRBJ1-2, with a possible D match to TRBD1 (5 bases). Germline-derived CDR1 and CDR2 are KGHSH and LQKENI. This CDR3 is built from 11 residues. The V and J ends lost 9 bases and 5 bases respectively, with 10 bases between them.

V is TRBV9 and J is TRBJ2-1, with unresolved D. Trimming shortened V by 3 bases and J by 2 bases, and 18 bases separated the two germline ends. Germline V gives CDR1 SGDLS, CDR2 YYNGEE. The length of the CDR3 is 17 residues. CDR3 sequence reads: CASSAPETGKPYNEQFF. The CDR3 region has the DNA TGTGCCAGCAGCGCCCCGGAGACTGGCAAACCCTACAATGAGCAGTTCTTC. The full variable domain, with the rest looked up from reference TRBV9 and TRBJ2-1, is DSGVTQTPKHLITATGQRVTLRCSPRSGDLSVYWYQQSLDQGLQFLIQYYNGEERAKGNILERFSAQQFPDLHSELNLSSLELGDSALYFCASSAPETGKPYNEQFFGPGTRLTVL.

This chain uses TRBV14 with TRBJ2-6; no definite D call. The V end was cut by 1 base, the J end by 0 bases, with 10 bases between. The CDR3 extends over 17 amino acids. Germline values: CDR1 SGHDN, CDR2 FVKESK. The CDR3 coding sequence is TGTGCCAGCAGCCAAGTCTTACGGAGCTCTGGGGCCAACGTCCTGACTTTC. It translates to CASSQVLRSSGANVLTF.

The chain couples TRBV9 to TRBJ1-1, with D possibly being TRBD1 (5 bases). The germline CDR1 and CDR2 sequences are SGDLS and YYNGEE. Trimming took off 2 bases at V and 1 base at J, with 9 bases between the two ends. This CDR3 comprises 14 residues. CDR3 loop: CASSVSGGNTEAFF. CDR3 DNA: TGTGCCAGCAGCGTTTCCGGGGGGAACACTGAAGCTTTCTTT.

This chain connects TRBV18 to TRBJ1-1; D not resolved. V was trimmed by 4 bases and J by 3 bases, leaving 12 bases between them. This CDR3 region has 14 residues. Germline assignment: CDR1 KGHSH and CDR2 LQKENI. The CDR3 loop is CASSRSGIYTEAFF. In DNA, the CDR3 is TGTGCCAGCTCACGGAGCGGCATTTACACTGAAGCTTTCTTT.

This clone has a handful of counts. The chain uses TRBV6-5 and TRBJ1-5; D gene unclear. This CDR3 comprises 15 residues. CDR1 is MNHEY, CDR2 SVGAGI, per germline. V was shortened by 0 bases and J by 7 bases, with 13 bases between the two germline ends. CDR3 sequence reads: CASSYSLDPRQPQHF. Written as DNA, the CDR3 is TGTGCCAGCAGTTACTCCCTGGACCCTCGCCAGCCCCAGCATTTT.

DNA for the CDR3: TGTGCCACCAGCAGAGATCGGGCCAGGATTAAGGCTGAAGCTTTCTTT. This translates into CATSRDRARIKAEAFF. V usage is TRBV15 and J usage is TRBJ1-1; D is unclear. Germline values: CDR1 LNHNV, CDR2 YYDKDF (reference sequence). Trimming left V 0 bases short and J 6 bases short, with 17 bases between. The CDR3 has 16 amino acids.

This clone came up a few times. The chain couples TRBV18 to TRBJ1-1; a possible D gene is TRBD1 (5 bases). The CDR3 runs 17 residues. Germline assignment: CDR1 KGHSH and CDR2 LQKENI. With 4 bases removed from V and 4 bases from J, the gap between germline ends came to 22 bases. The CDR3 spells CASSRSPGPPRGTEAFF. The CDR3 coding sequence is TGTGCCAGCTCACGTAGTCCGGGACCACCTAGGGGCACTGAAGCTTTCTTT.

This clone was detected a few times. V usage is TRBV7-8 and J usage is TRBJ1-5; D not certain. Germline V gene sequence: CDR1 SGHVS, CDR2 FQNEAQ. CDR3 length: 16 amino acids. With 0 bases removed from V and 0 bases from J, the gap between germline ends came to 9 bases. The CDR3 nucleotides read TGTGCCAGCAGCTTAGCCCGGCATCTTAGCAATCAGCCCCAGCATTTT. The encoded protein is CASSLARHLSNQPQHF.

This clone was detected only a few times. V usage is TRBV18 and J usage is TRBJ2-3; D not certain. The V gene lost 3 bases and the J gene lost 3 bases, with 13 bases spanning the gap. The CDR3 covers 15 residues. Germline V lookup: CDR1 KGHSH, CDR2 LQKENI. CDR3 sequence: CASSPQTRWTDTQYF. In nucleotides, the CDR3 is TGTGCCAGCTCACCGCAGACCCGATGGACAGATACGCAGTATTTT.

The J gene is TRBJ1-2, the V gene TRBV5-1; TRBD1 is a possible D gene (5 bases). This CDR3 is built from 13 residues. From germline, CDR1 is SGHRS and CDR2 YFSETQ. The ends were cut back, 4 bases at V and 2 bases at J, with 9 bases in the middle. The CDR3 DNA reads TGCGCCAGCAGCACCGCAGGGAACTATGGCTACACCTTC. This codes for CASSTAGNYGYTF.